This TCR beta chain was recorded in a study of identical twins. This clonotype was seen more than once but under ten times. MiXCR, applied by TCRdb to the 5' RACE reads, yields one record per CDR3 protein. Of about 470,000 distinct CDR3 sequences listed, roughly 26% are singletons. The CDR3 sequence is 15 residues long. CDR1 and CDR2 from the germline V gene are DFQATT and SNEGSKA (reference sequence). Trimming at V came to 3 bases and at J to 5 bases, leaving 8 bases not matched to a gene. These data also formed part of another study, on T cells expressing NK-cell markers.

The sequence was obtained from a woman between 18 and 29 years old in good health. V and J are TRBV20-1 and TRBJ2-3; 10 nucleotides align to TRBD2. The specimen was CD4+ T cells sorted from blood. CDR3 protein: CSASQPTSGLDTQYF. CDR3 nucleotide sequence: TGCAGTGCTAGTCAACCGACTAGCGGGCTAGATACGCAGTATTTT.